This T cell receptor (beta chain) was observed in a study of blood T cell repertoires in COVID-19. Sequencing used immunoSEQ multiplex PCR; TCRdb keeps in-frame clones, though not all of them. The sample includes 250,000 to 350,000 clones, nearly 90% of them seen just once. Assignments of participants to cohorts depended upon their own reported clinical history. Germline CDR1 SGHTA, CDR2 FQGNSA. The CDR3 sequence is 18 residues long. J was trimmed by 4 bases and V by 1 base; bases with no gene match: 10. The sequence came from a woman aged 18 to 35 with acute COVID-19. The rearrangement joins TRBV7-2 to TRBJ1-4, with TRBD1 identical over 9 bases. Sample: PBMCs or T cells enriched from blood (not recorded which). CDR3 in amino acids: CASSLGPYSGQGNEKLFF. The CDR3, as DNA: TGTGCCAGCAGCTTAGGGCCGTACTCGGGACAGGGTAATGAAAAACTGTTTTTT.